These T cell receptor beta chains were read from a single sample in a study of blood T cell repertoires in COVID-19. Sequencing used immunoSEQ multiplex PCR; TCRdb keeps in-frame clones, though not all of them. The sample has approximately 210,000 clones, about 93% seen once. Sequencing used peripheral blood. The receptor source for this set is a man younger than 40 with COVID-19, enrolled during active disease. Both conserved end residues are part of each CDR3. A D gene is named only where the DNA matches it firmly. Expanded clones get a size class; other rows say once, few or many, or leave the size out.

d_call clone_size j_call v_call cdr3_nt cdr3_aa
TRBD1 . TRBJ1-2 TRBV6-6 TGTGCCAGTCGACAGGGGTCTAACTATGGCTACACCTTC CASRQGSNYGYTF
TRBD1 . TRBJ2-7 TRBV12-3/TRBV12-4 TGTGCCAGCAGGGGACAGAGCTCCTACGAGCAGTACTTC CASRGQSSYEQYF
. . TRBJ1-2 TRBV19 TGTGCCAGTAGTACCAGACAGAGCTACACCTTC CASSTRQSYTF
TRBD1 . TRBJ2-7 TRBV2 TGTGCCAGCACGGGACAGGGGTACTCCGAGCAGTACTTC CASTGQGYSEQYF
. . TRBJ2-7 TRBV6-6 TGTGCCAGCAGTTACGGTAACCGGGGGGAGCAGTACTTC CASSYGNRGEQYF
. . TRBJ1-5 TRBV9 TGTGCCAGCAGCCCGCAAGGACAGCTAAATCAGCCCCAGCATTTT CASSPQGQLNQPQHF
. once TRBJ1-3 TRBV7-3 TGTGCCAGCAGCCCGACGGGGGGAAACACCATATATTTT CASSPTGGNTIYF
TRBD1 . TRBJ1-1 TRBV6-5 TGTGCCAGCAGTTTACAGGGGTCTCCTGAAGCTTTCTTT CASSLQGSPEAFF
. . TRBJ1-3 TRBV11-2 TGTGCCAGCAGCTTAGATCTGAGGGCTGGAAACACCATATATTTT CASSLDLRAGNTIYF
. . TRBJ2-1 TRBV11-2 TGTGCCAGCAGCTTAGTGGGCGGGCATGAGCAGTTCTTC CASSLVGGHEQFF
. . TRBJ1-2 TRBV6-5 TGTGCCAGCAGTCAGACAGATTTCTATGGCTACACCTTC CASSQTDFYGYTF
. . TRBJ2-5 TRBV5-1 TGCGCCAGCAGCTTGATGGGGGGGCGGGAGACCCAGTACTTC CASSLMGGRETQYF
. . TRBJ1-2 TRBV3-1/TRBV3-2 TGTGCCAGCCAAAAGAGGCAGGGGAGTAACTATGGCTACACCTTC CASQKRQGSNYGYTF
. . TRBJ1-1 TRBV6-1 TGTGCCAGCAGTGAATCAAGTCCCTATACTGAAGCTTTCTTT CASSESSPYTEAFF
TRBD1 . TRBJ1-5 TRBV6-5 TGTGCCAGCAGGACAGGGGGGAGCAATCAGCCCCAGCATTTT CASRTGGSNQPQHF
. . TRBJ1-5 TRBV6-5 TGTGCCAGCAGCCCGCAGCCAGGGTCGACTCAGCATTTT CASSPQPGSTQHF
. . TRBJ1-6 TRBV7-3 TGTGCCAGCAGCCTCGGGACTGAGAATTCACCCCTCCACTTT CASSLGTENSPLHF
TRBD1 . TRBJ2-5 TRBV6-5 TGTGCCAGCAGTTACTCGACAGGGAACCAAGAGACCCAGTACTTC CASSYSTGNQETQYF
. . TRBJ1-5 TRBV5-1 TGCGCCAGCAGCCCGGGCAGGGATCAGCCCCAGCATTTT CASSPGRDQPQHF
TRBD1 . TRBJ1-2 TRBV28 TGTGCCAGCAGGTCCGACAGGGTTGTTGACTATGGCTACACCTTC CASRSDRVVDYGYTF
TRBD1 . TRBJ1-3 TRBV5-4 TGTGCCAGCAGCTCCGGACAGGGGATAGTAGGAAACACCATATATTTT CASSSGQGIVGNTIYF
. . TRBJ2-6 TRBV19 TGTGCCAGTAGTATACAGGGATCTGGGGCCAACGTCCTGACTTTC CASSIQGSGANVLTF
. . TRBJ1-1 TRBV5-5 TGTGCCAGCAGCCCTAGCGGGGGTGGACTCACTGAAGCTTTCTTT CASSPSGGGLTEAFF
TRBD1 once TRBJ1-2 TRBV6-5 TGTGCCAGCAGCCTACAGGGGGCGCCTGGCTACACCTTC CASSLQGAPGYTF
. . TRBJ1-1 TRBV2 TGTGCCAGCAGTGAAGCGTGGGCGGGAGAAGCTTTCTTT CASSEAWAGEAFF
. . TRBJ1-6 TRBV3-1/TRBV3-2 TGTGCCAGCAGCCAAGACGAGGTTTCACCCCTCCACTTT CASSQDEVSPLHF
. . TRBJ1-2 TRBV27 TGTGCCAGCAGTTTGTCTCGCAGGGCAGATAACTATGGCTACACCTTC CASSLSRRADNYGYTF
. . TRBJ2-7 TRBV4-2 TGTGCCAGCAGCCAAGAAGGGGGGGTCACGGTGGGAATGGCGCGAAGCGAGCAGTACTTC CASSQEGGVTVGMARSEQYF
TRBD2 . TRBJ2-1 TRBV24-1 TGTGCCACCTCCGGGGGGGCCTTCACCAATGAGCAGTTCTTC CATSGGAFTNEQFF
TRBD1 few TRBJ1-5 TRBV19 TGTGCCAGTCGGGTAGGGGACAGGGGCAATCAGCCCCAGCATTTT CASRVGDRGNQPQHF